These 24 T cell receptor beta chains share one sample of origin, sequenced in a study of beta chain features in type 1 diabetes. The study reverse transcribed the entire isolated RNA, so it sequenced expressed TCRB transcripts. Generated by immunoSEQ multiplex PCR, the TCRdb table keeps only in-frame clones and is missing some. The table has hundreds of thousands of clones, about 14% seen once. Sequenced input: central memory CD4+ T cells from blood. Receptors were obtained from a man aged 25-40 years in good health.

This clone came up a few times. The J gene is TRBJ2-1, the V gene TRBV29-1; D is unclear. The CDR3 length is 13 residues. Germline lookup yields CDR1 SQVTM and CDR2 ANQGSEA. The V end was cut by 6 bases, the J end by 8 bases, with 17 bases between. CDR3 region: CSVAVLSLHEQFF. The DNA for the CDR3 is TGCAGCGTAGCTGTACTTTCGTTACATGAGCAGTTCTTC.

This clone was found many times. The CDR3 protein is CASSQRFGQPQHF. DNA for the CDR3: TGTGCCAGTAGTCAACGATTCGGGCAGCCCCAGCATTTT. J is TRBJ1-5 and V is TRBV19, with D hard to call. This CDR3 is 13 amino acids long. V lost 5 bases and J 7 bases, leaving 12 bases between the germline ends. Germline lookup yields CDR1 LNHDA and CDR2 SQIVND (reference sequence).

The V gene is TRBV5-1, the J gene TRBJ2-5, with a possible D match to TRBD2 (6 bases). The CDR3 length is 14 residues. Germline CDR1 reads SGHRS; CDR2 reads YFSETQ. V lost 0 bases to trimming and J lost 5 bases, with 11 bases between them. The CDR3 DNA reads TGCGCCAGCAGCTTGGAAGGCGGGGTGGAGACCCAGTACTTC. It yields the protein CASSLEGGVETQYF. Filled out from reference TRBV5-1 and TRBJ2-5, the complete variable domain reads KAGVTQTPRYLIKTRGQQVTLSCSPISGHRSVSWYQQTPGQGLQFLFEYFSETQRNKGNFPGRFSGRQFSNSRSEMNVSTLELGDSALYLCASSLEGGVETQYFGPGTRLLVL.

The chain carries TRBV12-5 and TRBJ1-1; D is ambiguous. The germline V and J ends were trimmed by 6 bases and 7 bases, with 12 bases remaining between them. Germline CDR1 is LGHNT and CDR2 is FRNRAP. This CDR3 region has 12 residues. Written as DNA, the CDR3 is TGTGCTAGTGGAAGTCAGTGGATTGAAGCTTTCTTT. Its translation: CASGSQWIEAFF. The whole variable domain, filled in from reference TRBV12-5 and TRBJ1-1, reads DARVTQTPRHKVTEMGQEVTMRCQPILGHNTVFWYRQTMMQGLELLAYFRNRAPLDDSGMPKDRFSAEMPDATLATLKIQPSEPRDSAVYFCASGSQWIEAFFGQGTRLTVV.

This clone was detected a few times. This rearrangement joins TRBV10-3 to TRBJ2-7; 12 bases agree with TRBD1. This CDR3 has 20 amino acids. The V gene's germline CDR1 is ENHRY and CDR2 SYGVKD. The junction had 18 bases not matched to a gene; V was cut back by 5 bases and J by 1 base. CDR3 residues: CAISSSFFRDRGRTSYEQYV. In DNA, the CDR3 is TGTGCCATCAGTTCTTCCTTTTTCCGGGACAGGGGGCGGACATCCTACGAGCAGTACGTC.

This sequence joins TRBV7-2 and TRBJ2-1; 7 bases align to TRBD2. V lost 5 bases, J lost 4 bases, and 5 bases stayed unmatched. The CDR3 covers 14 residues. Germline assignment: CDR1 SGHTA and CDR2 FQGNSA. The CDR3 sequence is CASSINSGYNEQFF. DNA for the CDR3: TGTGCCAGCAGCATCAATAGCGGGTACAATGAGCAGTTCTTC.

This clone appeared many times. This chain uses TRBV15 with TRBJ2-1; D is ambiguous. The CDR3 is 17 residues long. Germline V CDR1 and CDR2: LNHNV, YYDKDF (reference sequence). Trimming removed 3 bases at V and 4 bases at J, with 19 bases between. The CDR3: CATSSPRAAQTYNEQFF. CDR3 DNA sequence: TGTGCCACCAGCAGTCCAAGGGCGGCGCAGACTTACAATGAGCAGTTCTTC. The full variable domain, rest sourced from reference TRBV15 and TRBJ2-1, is DAMVIQNPRYQVTQFGKPVTLSCSQTLNHNVMYWYQQKSSQAPKLLFHYYDKDFNNEADTPDNFQSRRPNTSFCFLDIRSPGLGDTAMYLCATSSPRAAQTYNEQFFGPGTRLTVL.

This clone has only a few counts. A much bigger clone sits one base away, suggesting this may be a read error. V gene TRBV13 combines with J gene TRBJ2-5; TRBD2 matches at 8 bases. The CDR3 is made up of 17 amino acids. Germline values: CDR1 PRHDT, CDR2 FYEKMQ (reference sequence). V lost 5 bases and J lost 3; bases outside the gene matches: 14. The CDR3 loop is CASSRGSSGGAKETQYF. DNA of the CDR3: TGTGCCAGCAGCCGCGGGTCCTCCGGGGGGGCTAAAGAGACCCAGTACTTC.

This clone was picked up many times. CDR3 protein: CASSSLRSSYNEQFF. CDR3 nucleotide sequence: TGTGCCAGCAGCTCGCTCAGGAGCTCCTACAATGAGCAGTTCTTC. The rearrangement uses TRBV7-9 and TRBJ2-1; no definite D call. This CDR3 region has 15 residues. Per germline, CDR1 SEHNR and CDR2 FQNEAQ (reference sequence). Trimming removed 4 bases at V and 0 bases at J, with 10 bases between.

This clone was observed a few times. Here the CDR3 reads CASSTTGTGYNEQFF. The CDR3 DNA reads TGCGCCAGCAGCACGACCGGGACAGGGTACAATGAGCAGTTCTTC. This chain uses TRBV5-1 with TRBJ2-1; 9 bases align to TRBD1. The CDR3 is 15 residues long. CDR1 SGHRS and CDR2 YFSETQ come from the germline V gene. V trimming: 4 bases; J trimming: 4 bases; junction bases outside the gene matches: 6.

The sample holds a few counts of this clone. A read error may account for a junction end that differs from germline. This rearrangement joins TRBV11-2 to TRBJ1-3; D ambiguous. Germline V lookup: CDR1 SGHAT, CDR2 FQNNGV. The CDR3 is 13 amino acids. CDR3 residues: CASSHGSGNTIYF. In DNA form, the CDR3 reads TGCGCCAGCAGCCATGGATCTGGAAACACCATATATTTT.

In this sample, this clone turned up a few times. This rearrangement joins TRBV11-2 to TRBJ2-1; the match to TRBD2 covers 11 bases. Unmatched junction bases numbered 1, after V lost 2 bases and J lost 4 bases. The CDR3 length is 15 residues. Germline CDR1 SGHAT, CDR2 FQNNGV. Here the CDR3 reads CASSLTSGGYNEQFF. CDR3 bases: TGTGCCAGCAGCTTAACTAGCGGGGGTTACAATGAGCAGTTCTTC.

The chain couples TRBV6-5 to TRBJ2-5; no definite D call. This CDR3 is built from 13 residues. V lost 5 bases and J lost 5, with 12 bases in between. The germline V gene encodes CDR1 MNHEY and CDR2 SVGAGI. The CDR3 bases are TGTGCCAGCAGTCCCACCCGTGGGGAGACCCAGTACTTC. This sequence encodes CASSPTRGETQYF.

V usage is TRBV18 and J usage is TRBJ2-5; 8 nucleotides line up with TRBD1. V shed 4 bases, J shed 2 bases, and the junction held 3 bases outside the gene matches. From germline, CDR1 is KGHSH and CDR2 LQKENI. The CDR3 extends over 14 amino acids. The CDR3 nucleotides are TGTGCCAGCTCACGGGACAGGTCACAAGAGACCCAGTACTTC. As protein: CASSRDRSQETQYF.

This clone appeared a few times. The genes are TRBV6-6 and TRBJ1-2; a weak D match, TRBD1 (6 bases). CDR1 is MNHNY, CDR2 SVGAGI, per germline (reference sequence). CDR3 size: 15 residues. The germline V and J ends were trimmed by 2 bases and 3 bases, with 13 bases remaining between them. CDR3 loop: CASSYPTGQDYGYTF. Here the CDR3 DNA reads TGTGCCAGCAGTTACCCTACAGGGCAGGACTATGGCTACACCTTC.

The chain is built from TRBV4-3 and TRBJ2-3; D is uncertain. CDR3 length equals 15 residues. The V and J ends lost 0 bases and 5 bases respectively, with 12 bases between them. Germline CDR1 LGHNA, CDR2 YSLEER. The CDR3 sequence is CASSQDFGSLDTQYF. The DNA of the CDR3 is TGCGCCAGCAGCCAAGATTTCGGCAGTTTAGATACGCAGTATTTT.

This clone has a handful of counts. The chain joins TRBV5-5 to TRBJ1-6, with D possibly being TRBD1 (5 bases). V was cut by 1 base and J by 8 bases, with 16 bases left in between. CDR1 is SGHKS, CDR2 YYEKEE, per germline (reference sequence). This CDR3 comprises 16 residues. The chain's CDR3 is CASSLSIGARDSPLHF. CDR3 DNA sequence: TGTGCCAGCAGCTTGTCGATTGGGGCACGCGATTCACCCCTCCACTTT. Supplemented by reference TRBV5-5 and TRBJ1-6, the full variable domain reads DAGVTQSPTHLIKTRGQQVTLRCSPISGHKSVSWYQQVLGQGPQFIFQYYEKEERGRGNFPDRFSARQFPNYSSELNVNALLLGDSALYLCASSLSIGARDSPLHFGNGTRLTVT.

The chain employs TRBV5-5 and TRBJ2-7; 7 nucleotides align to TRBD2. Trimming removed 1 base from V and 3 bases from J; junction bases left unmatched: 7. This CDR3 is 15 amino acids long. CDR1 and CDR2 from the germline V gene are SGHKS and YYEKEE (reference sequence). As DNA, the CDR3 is TGTGCCAGCAGCTTGATCGCAGGGAGGGGCTACGAGCAGTACTTC. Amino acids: CASSLIAGRGYEQYF.

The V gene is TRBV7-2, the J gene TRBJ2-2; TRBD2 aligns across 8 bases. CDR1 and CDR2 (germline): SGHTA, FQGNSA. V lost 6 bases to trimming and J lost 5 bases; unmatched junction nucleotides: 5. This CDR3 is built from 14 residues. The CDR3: CASRTGTRTGELFF. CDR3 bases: TGTGCCAGCAGAACCGGGACTAGGACCGGGGAGCTGTTTTTT.

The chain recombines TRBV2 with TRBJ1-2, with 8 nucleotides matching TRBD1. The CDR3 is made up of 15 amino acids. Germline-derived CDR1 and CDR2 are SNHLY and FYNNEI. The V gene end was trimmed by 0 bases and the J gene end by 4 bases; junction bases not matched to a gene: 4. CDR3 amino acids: CASSEARQGTYGYTF. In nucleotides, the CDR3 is TGTGCCAGCAGTGAAGCCCGACAGGGGACCTATGGCTACACCTTC.

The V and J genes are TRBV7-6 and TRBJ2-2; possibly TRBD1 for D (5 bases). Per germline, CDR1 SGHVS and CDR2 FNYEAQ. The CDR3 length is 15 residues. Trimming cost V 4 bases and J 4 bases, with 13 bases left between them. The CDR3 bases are TGTGCCAGCAGCTCTCCTTGGGGCGGCACCGGGGAGCTGTTTTTT. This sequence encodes CASSSPWGGTGELFF.

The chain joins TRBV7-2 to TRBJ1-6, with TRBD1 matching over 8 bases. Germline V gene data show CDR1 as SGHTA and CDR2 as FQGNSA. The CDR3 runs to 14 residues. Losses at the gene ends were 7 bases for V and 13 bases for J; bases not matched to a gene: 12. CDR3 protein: CASTPGQAVHPLHF. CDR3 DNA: TGTGCCAGCACCCCGGGACAGGCTGTACATCCCCTCCACTTT. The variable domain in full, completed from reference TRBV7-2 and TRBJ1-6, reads GAGVSQSPSNKVTEKGKDVELRCDPISGHTALYWYRQSLGQGLEFLIYFQGNSAPDKSGLPSDRFSAERTGGSVSTLTIQRTQQEDSAVYLCASTPGQAVHPLHFGNGTRLTVT.

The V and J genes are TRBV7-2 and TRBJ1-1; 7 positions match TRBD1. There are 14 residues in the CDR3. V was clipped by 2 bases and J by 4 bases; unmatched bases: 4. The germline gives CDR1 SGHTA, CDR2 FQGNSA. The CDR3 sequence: CASSLNRGGTEAFF. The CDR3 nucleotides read TGTGCCAGCAGCTTAAACAGGGGCGGCACTGAAGCTTTCTTT.

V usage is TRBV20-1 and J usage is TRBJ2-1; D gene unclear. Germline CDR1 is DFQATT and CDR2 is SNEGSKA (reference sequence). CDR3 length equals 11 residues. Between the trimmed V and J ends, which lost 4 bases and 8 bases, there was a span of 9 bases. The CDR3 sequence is CSAKWVYEQFF. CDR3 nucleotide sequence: TGCAGTGCTAAGTGGGTTTATGAGCAGTTCTTC.